The 19 T cell receptor beta chains listed next were all sequenced from one sample in a study of T cell repertoires in cytomegalovirus infection. TCRdb fed the reads into MiXCR, producing one record per CDR3 protein. The data show roughly 230,000 distinct CDR3 sequences, 6.5% seen once. The sequenced material came from PBMCs. These receptors all stem from a human donor in good health (CMV status not recorded). Some clones in this sample may be carry-over from other donors' samples.

The sample holds many counts of this clonotype. The V gene is TRBV28, the J gene TRBJ2-5, with 7 nucleotides matching TRBD1. CDR1 and CDR2 (germline): MDHEN, SYDVKM. The junction had 9 bases not matched to a gene; V was cut back by 6 bases and J by 5 bases. The CDR3 loop spans 14 amino acids. In DNA form, the CDR3 reads TGTGCCAGCAGCTCACAGGGGAGTTTGGAGACCCAGTACTTC. This encodes CASSSQGSLETQYF.

In this sample, this clonotype turned up many times. The chain joins TRBV5-5 to TRBJ2-2, with a tentative D call TRBD1 (6 bases). V was clipped by 3 bases and J by 0 bases, with 12 bases between them. Germline values: CDR1 SGHKS, CDR2 YYEKEE (reference sequence). CDR3 size: 16 residues. CDR3 region: CASSSTGTTNTGELFF. The DNA of the CDR3 is TGTGCCAGCAGCTCTACCGGGACAACGAACACCGGGGAGCTGTTTTTT.

This clonotype has at least ten counts. The V and J genes are TRBV18 and TRBJ1-2, with no clear D. Germline V gives CDR1 KGHSH, CDR2 LQKENI. With 5 bases removed from V and 1 base from J, the gap between germline ends came to 14 bases. This CDR3 spans 15 amino acids. DNA of the CDR3: TGTGCCAGCTCATCCTGGACCAAGAGTAACTATGGCTACACCTTC. Its protein is CASSSWTKSNYGYTF.

This clonotype has a count of ten or more. The CDR3 is CASRRSGLAGVEDTQYF. CDR3 nucleotides: TGTGCCAGTAGACGATCAGGACTAGCGGGGGTTGAAGATACGCAGTATTTT. The rearrangement joins TRBV19 to TRBJ2-3, with 13 bases identical to TRBD2. CDR1 is LNHDA and CDR2 is SQIVND in the germline V gene (reference sequence). The CDR3 runs 17 residues. Trimming took 6 bases from V and 5 from J; bases not matched to a gene: 11. Looking up the rest from reference TRBV19 and TRBJ2-3 gives the full variable domain: DGGITQSPKYLFRKEGQNVTLSCEQNLNHDAMYWYRQDPGQGLRLIYYSQIVNDFQKGDIAEGYSVSREKKESFPLTVTSAQKNPTAFYLCASRRSGLAGVEDTQYFGPGTRLTVL.

This clonotype was seen ten or more times. This chain uses TRBV6-2 or TRBV6-3 with TRBJ2-4; the D is unclear. Germline-derived CDR1 and CDR2 are MNHEY and SVGEGT. The V end lost 5 bases, the J end lost 6 bases, and 17 bases lay between the germline ends. CDR3 size: 15 residues. This chain's CDR3 is CASSPLLRDINIQYF. The CDR3, as DNA: TGTGCCAGCAGTCCCCTCCTGAGAGATATAAACATTCAGTACTTC.

As for this clonotype: A read error may account for a junction end that differs from germline. The chain recombines TRBV7-9 with TRBJ2-4; 7 nucleotides line up with TRBD1. The CDR3 sequence is 12 residues long. Germline CDR1 SEHNR, CDR2 FQNEAQ (reference sequence). As DNA, the CDR3 is TGTGCCAGCAGCTTTCACCGGGACAGCTTTTTCTTC. This sequence encodes CASSFHRDSFFF.

This clonotype was found many times. V usage is TRBV6-2 or TRBV6-3 and J usage is TRBJ2-1, with D possibly TRBD2 on 7 matching bases. V lost 8 bases, J lost 16 bases, and 24 bases lay in between. Germline assignment: CDR1 MNHEY and CDR2 SVGEGT. CDR3 length equals 13 residues. In nucleotides, the CDR3 is TGTGCCAGCCATCCCCTTGTAGGGGGGGACGTTTTCTTC. It specifies CASHPLVGGDVFF.

This clonotype was observed many times. The chain combines TRBV28 with TRBJ2-3, with 8 bases identical to TRBD2. Germline V gives CDR1 MDHEN, CDR2 SYDVKM. The CDR3 is made up of 15 amino acids. V dropped 1 base and J dropped 1; count of bases not matched to a gene: 1. CDR3 DNA sequence: TGTGCCAGCAGTTTATCGCGGGGGGGCACAGATACGCAGTATTTT. This encodes CASSLSRGGTDTQYF. Complete variable domain (other parts from reference TRBV28 and TRBJ2-3): DVKVTQSSRYLVKRTGEKVFLECVQDMDHENMFWYRQDPGLGLRLIYFSYDVKMKEKGDIPEGYSVSREKKERFSLILESASTNQTSMYLCASSLSRGGTDTQYFGPGTRLTVL.

This clonotype was counted at least ten times. The J gene is TRBJ2-1, the V gene TRBV19; no clear D gene. The CDR3 has 12 residues. The germline CDR1 and CDR2 sequences are LNHDA and SQIVND (reference sequence). Deletions cut 5 bases from V and 5 bases from J, with 7 bases between. CDR3 protein: CASSSVNNEQFF. The CDR3 bases are TGTGCCAGTAGTTCCGTCAACAATGAGCAGTTCTTC. The full variable domain, rest sourced from reference TRBV19 and TRBJ2-1, is DGGITQSPKYLFRKEGQNVTLSCEQNLNHDAMYWYRQDPGQGLRLIYYSQIVNDFQKGDIAEGYSVSREKKESFPLTVTSAQKNPTAFYLCASSSVNNEQFFGPGTRLTVL.

This chain joins TRBV19 and TRBJ2-1; no reliable D call. V dropped 1 base and J dropped 2 bases, with 9 bases sitting between them. The CDR3 loop spans 15 amino acids. Germline V gives CDR1 LNHDA, CDR2 SQIVND (reference sequence). CDR3 in amino acids: CASSIAGLPYNEQFF. In nucleotides, the CDR3 is TGTGCCAGTAGTATAGCCGGTTTACCCTACAATGAGCAGTTCTTC.

This clonotype has a count of ten or more. The chain links TRBV5-5 to TRBJ1-5; D unresolved. Germline-derived CDR1 and CDR2 are SGHKS and YYEKEE (reference sequence). This CDR3 contains 14 residues. The V and J ends lost 0 bases and 7 bases respectively, with 11 bases between them. CDR3 nucleotides: TGTGCCAGCAGCTTGGGGAGGGTAAACCAGCCCCAGCATTTT. It encodes CASSLGRVNQPQHF. The variable domain in full, with the rest retrieved from reference TRBV5-5 and TRBJ1-5, is DAGVTQSPTHLIKTRGQQVTLRCSPISGHKSVSWYQQVLGQGPQFIFQYYEKEERGRGNFPDRFSARQFPNYSSELNVNALLLGDSALYLCASSLGRVNQPQHFGDGTRLSIL.

The table lists this clonotype with many counts. V usage is TRBV19 and J usage is TRBJ1-2; D is undetermined. Germline assignment: CDR1 LNHDA and CDR2 SQIVND (reference sequence). This CDR3 has 17 amino acids. V was trimmed by 2 bases and J by 4 bases, leaving 20 bases between them. Written as DNA, the CDR3 is TGTGCCAGTAGTATACGGGGAGACACCGAGGGAACCTATGGCTACACCTTC. Its protein is CASSIRGDTEGTYGYTF.

This clonotype was counted ten times or more. The gene calls are TRBV7-2 and TRBJ1-1, with D possibly matching TRBD1 (5 bases). The germline V gene encodes CDR1 SGHTA and CDR2 FQGNSA. This CDR3 is 13 amino acids long. Trimming shortened V by 1 base and J by 11 bases, and 14 bases separated the two germline ends. The CDR3 DNA reads as TGTGCCAGCAGCTTAGGGGACGCGACAGCCGCTTTCTTT. It yields the protein CASSLGDATAAFF. The variable domain in full, completed from reference TRBV7-2 and TRBJ1-1, reads GAGVSQSPSNKVTEKGKDVELRCDPISGHTALYWYRQSLGQGLEFLIYFQGNSAPDKSGLPSDRFSAERTGGSVSTLTIQRTQQEDSAVYLCASSLGDATAAFFGQGTRLTVV.

This clonotype was counted ten times or more. The chain employs TRBV7-2 and TRBJ2-3, with D tentatively TRBD2 (6 bases). V was cut by 5 bases and J by 0 bases, with 21 bases left in between. This CDR3 spans 18 amino acids. The V gene's germline CDR1 is SGHTA and CDR2 FQGNSA. CDR3 DNA: TGTGCCAGCAGCCAGAGGCGGGGCGGCGAATCTAGCACAGATACGCAGTATTTT. Translated: CASSQRRGGESSTDTQYF.

This clonotype was picked up many times. The CDR3 spells CASSPGDRTQETQYF. The CDR3 region has the DNA TGTGCCAGCAGCCCAGGGGACAGAACCCAAGAGACCCAGTACTTC. The chain combines TRBV7-2 with TRBJ2-5, with 7 bases aligning to TRBD1. CDR3 length: 15 amino acids. CDR1 and CDR2 (germline): SGHTA, FQGNSA. Trimming cost V 5 bases and J 1 base; bases outside gene matches: 7. Full variable domain (remainder filled in from reference TRBV7-2 and TRBJ2-5): GAGVSQSPSNKVTEKGKDVELRCDPISGHTALYWYRQSLGQGLEFLIYFQGNSAPDKSGLPSDRFSAERTGGSVSTLTIQRTQQEDSAVYLCASSPGDRTQETQYFGPGTRLLVL.

This clonotype was recorded at least ten times. The chain carries TRBV7-9 and TRBJ2-2, with D tentatively TRBD1 (6 bases). The V and J ends lost 6 bases and 6 bases respectively, with 17 bases between them. The CDR3 spans 15 residues. Germline V gene lookup returns CDR1 SEHNR and CDR2 FQNEAQ (reference sequence). CDR3 DNA: TGTGCCAGCAGGAGGGCACAGGGAAGGCCCGGGGAGCTGTTTTTT. It is translated as CASRRAQGRPGELFF. Complete variable domain (other parts from reference TRBV7-9 and TRBJ2-2): DTGVSQNPRHKITKRGQNVTFRCDPISEHNRLYWYRQTLGQGPEFLTYFQNEAQLEKSRLLSDRFSAERPKGSFSTLEIQRTEQGDSAMYLCASRRAQGRPGELFFGEGSRLTVL.

This clonotype was recorded a few times. The chain joins TRBV5-1 to TRBJ2-5, with D possibly being TRBD2 (5 bases). Germline CDR1 SGHRS, CDR2 YFSETQ. Trimming cost V 5 bases and J 2 bases, with 10 bases left between them. The CDR3 has 13 amino acids. In nucleotides, the CDR3 is TGCGCCAGCAGGTACGGGGATCAAGAGACCCAGTACTTC. Amino acids: CASRYGDQETQYF.

This clonotype occurred many times. The chain uses TRBV7-9 and TRBJ2-5; no clear D. V lost 5 bases and J 2 bases, leaving 9 bases between the germline ends. The CDR3 consists of 13 residues. Germline V gene data show CDR1 as SEHNR and CDR2 as FQNEAQ (reference sequence). The CDR3 reads CASSPDTQETQYF. The CDR3 bases are TGTGCCAGCAGCCCAGACACACAAGAGACCCAGTACTTC.

Only a few counts were recorded for this clonotype. A much larger clone sits a single nucleotide away, making a read error possible. CDR3: CASRGQNTGELFF. The CDR3 DNA reads TGTGCCAGCAGGGGACAGAACACCGGGGAGCTGTTTTTT. This chain uses TRBV2 with TRBJ2-2; tentative D call: TRBD1 (6 bases). Germline assignment: CDR1 SNHLY and CDR2 FYNNEI. The CDR3 spans 13 residues. Trimming took 6 bases from V and 1 from J, leaving 6 bases between them.